These T cell receptor beta chains were read from a single sample in a study of graft-versus-host responses after intestinal transplantation. Data came from immunoSEQ multiplex PCR; TCRdb stores just in-frame clones and leaves some out. The table records approximately 33,000 clones, approximately 83% of them present only once. Their cognate antigens are unknown. The sample in question was unstimulated CD8+ T cells sorted from spleen or lymph node cells, obtained before intestinal transplant. The receptors stem from a human donor who received an intestinal transplant. The CDR3 runs from the conserved cysteine through the conserved F or W. D genes are given only for firm matches. For some rows the clone size is stated as once, few or many, or as a class when expanded; others skip it.

j_gene	v_gene	abundance	d_gene	CDR3nt	CDR3aa
TRBJ1-2	TRBV13	few	-	TGTGCCAGCAGCTTAGAGAGTGGTGGCTACACCTTC	CASSLESGGYTF
TRBJ2-3	TRBV27	-	TRBD2	TGTGCCAGCAGTCCGATAGCGGGAGGGCCGAGAGATACGCAGTATTTT	CASSPIAGGPRDTQYF
TRBJ2-1	TRBV6-1	-	TRBD1	TGTGCCAGCAGTAATGACGGGACAGGGTCAGATGAGCAGTTCTTC	CASSNDGTGSDEQFF
TRBJ2-3	TRBV7-6	-	TRBD2	TGTGCCAGCAGCTTCGGGGTAGCGGGAGAAAGAGATACGCAGTATTTT	CASSFGVAGERDTQYF
TRBJ2-7	TRBV27	-	TRBD2	TGTGCCAGCAGGCGACTAGCGGGGGTTTACGAGCAGTACTTC	CASRRLAGVYEQYF
TRBJ1-5	TRBV6-5	-	-	TGTGCCAGCAGTTACTCCTGGAGTAGCAATCAGCCCCAGCATTTT	CASSYSWSSNQPQHF
TRBJ2-7	TRBV4-1	-	TRBD1	TGCGCCAGCAGCCAGGTACACGACAGGGCCTCCGAGCAGTACTTC	CASSQVHDRASEQYF
TRBJ2-2	TRBV28	-	TRBD1	TGTGCCAGCAGACCTCACACCGGGACAGGGAACACCGGGGAGCTGTTTTTT	CASRPHTGTGNTGELFF
TRBJ2-7	TRBV6-5	-	-	TGTGCCAGCAGTTACTCGGAGTCCTACGAGCAGTACTTC	CASSYSESYEQYF
TRBJ1-2	TRBV11-2	-	TRBD1	TGTGCCAGCAGCTCTAGATATGGGACAGGGACGTATGGCTACACCTTC	CASSSRYGTGTYGYTF
TRBJ2-7	TRBV6-5	-	-	TGTGCCAGCAGTTTCGGTGCAGGCTCCTACGAGCAGTACTTC	CASSFGAGSYEQYF
TRBJ2-3	TRBV13	-	TRBD2	TGTGCCAGCAGTTGGGGGACTAACGAAGGAGATACGCAGTATTTT	CASSWGTNEGDTQYF
TRBJ1-1	TRBV7-8	-	-	TGTGCCAGCAGCCACCTTGGGGTGGGAGACACTGAAGCTTTCTTT	CASSHLGVGDTEAFF
TRBJ1-6	TRBV28	-	-	TGTGCCAGCAGTTTCGTCCCTTCGTATAATTCACCCCTCCACTTT	CASSFVPSYNSPLHF
TRBJ1-6	TRBV5-4	few	-	TGTGCCAGCAGCCACACAGGGAGTCGTAATTCACCCCTCCACTTT	CASSHTGSRNSPLHF
TRBJ2-7	TRBV7-9	-	-	TGTGCCAGCAGCCTCCGGGACACTGACTACGAGCAGTACTTC	CASSLRDTDYEQYF
TRBJ2-1	TRBV12-5	-	-	TGTGCTAGTGGTCCGCCCCGGGGTAGTGGTGAGCAGTTCTTC	CASGPPRGSGEQFF
TRBJ2-1	TRBV5-4	-	-	TGTGCCAGCAGCTTCCGGGATCTCTTGATCAATGAGCAGTTCTTC	CASSFRDLLINEQFF
TRBJ1-2	TRBV7-9	once	TRBD1	TGTGCCAGCAGCTTACCCGCAGGGGGCTATGGCTACACCTTC	CASSLPAGGYGYTF
TRBJ1-2	TRBV5-5	-	-	TGTGCCAGCAGCCCCGACAGGTCTAACTATGGCTACACCTTC	CASSPDRSNYGYTF
TRBJ2-3	TRBV4-1	-	-	TGCGCCAGCAGCCAAGATTGGAGAGATACGCAGTATTTT	CASSQDWRDTQYF